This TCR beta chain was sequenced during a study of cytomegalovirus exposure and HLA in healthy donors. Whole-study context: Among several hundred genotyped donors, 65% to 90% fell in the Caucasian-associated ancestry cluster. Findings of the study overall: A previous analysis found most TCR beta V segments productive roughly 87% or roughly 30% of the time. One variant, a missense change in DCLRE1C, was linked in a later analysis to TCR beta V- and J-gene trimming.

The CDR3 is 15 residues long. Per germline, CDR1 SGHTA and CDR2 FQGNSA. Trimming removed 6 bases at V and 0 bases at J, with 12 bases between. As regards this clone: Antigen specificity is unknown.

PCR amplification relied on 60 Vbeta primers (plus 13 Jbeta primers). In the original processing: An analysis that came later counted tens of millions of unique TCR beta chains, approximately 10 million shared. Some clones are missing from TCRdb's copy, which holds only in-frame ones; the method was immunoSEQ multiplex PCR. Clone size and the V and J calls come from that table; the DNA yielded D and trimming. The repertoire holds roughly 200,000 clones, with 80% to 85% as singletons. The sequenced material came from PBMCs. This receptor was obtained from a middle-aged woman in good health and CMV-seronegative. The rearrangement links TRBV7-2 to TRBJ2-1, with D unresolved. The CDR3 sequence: CASSVGESSYNEQFF. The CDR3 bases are TGTGCCAGCAGTGTCGGTGAGAGCTCCTACAATGAGCAGTTCTTC.